These 24 T cell receptor beta chains were all obtained from the same sample, sequenced in a study of technical replicates of blood from several donors. Measured with immunoSEQ multiplex PCR; TCRdb has only the in-frame clones, and not every one. Here the sample spans about 61,000 clones, roughly 97% being singletons. Sequencing was performed on T cells isolated from PBMCs. The receptors originated from a human donor in good health.

The V call is TRBV25-1, the J call TRBJ1-3; TRBD1 matches 7 bases. V dropped 7 bases and J dropped 4; count of bases not matched to a gene: 4. This CDR3 has 13 amino acids. Germline CDR1 is MGHDK and CDR2 is SYGVNS. CDR3 coding DNA: TGTGCCAGCACCCGGACAGGAGGAAACACCATATATTTT. Translating gives CASTRTGGNTIYF. Full variable domain (remainder filled in from reference TRBV25-1 and TRBJ1-3): EADIYQTPRYLVIGTGKKITLECSQTMGHDKMYWYQQDPGMELHLIHYSYGVNSTEKGDLSSESTVSRIRTEHFPLTLESARPSHTSQYLCASTRTGGNTIYFGEGSWLTVV.

This chain connects TRBV4-1 to TRBJ2-7; possibly TRBD1 for D (5 bases). This CDR3 region has 16 residues. Per germline, CDR1 MGHRA and CDR2 YSYEKL. V lost 4 bases, J lost 3 bases, and 19 bases lay in between. The CDR3 nucleotides are TGCGCCAGCAGCCTTCAAGGGGTAGCACAGGTCTACGAGCAGTACTTC. Encoded protein: CASSLQGVAQVYEQYF.

This clone was detected only once. This chain links TRBV27 with TRBJ2-1; the D is unclear. Germline V gives CDR1 MNHEY, CDR2 SMNVEV (reference sequence). V was clipped by 5 bases and J by 7 bases, with 15 bases between them. The CDR3 is 14 residues long. The CDR3 DNA sequence: TGTGCCAGCAGTCCGGAGTCGGCCGGGAATGAGCAGTTCTTC. The encoded protein is CASSPESAGNEQFF.

This chain links TRBV7-8 with TRBJ1-5, with D unresolved. The V end lost 4 bases, the J end lost 4 bases, and 8 bases lay between the germline ends. Germline V gene lookup returns CDR1 SGHVS and CDR2 FQNEAQ. The CDR3 has 13 residues. The DNA of the CDR3 is TGTGCCAGCAGCTATGACACTAATCAGCCCCAGCATTTT. As protein: CASSYDTNQPQHF. The whole variable domain, filled in from reference TRBV7-8 and TRBJ1-5, reads GAGVSQSPRYKVAKRGQDVALRCDPISGHVSLFWYQQALGQGPEFLTYFQNEAQLDKSGLPSDRFFAERPEGSVSTLKIQRTQQEDSAVYLCASSYDTNQPQHFGDGTRLSIL.

The chain joins TRBV25-1 to TRBJ2-7; tentatively, D is TRBD1 (7 bases). Germline V gene sequence: CDR1 MGHDK, CDR2 SYGVNS. V lost 4 bases and J 4 bases, leaving 11 bases between the germline ends. The CDR3 totals 13 residues. CDR3 sequence (DNA): TGTGCCAGCAGTGGCCCAGGGGGGTACGAGCAGTACTTC. This sequence encodes CASSGPGGYEQYF.

This clone was recorded only once. The chain carries TRBV6-5 and TRBJ2-1, with TRBD1 matching 10 bases. Germline CDR1 is MNHEY and CDR2 is SVGAGI. CDR3 length equals 16 residues. Germline trimming cut 0 bases from V and 6 bases from J; bases unmatched to any gene: 5. For the CDR3, the DNA is TGTGCCAGCAGTTACTCGATTGGGGACAGGGGCAATGAGCAGTTCTTC. Amino acid sequence: CASSYSIGDRGNEQFF.

The rearrangement links TRBV9 to TRBJ1-1; no clear D. This CDR3 spans 15 amino acids. Trimming cost V 2 bases and J 1 base, with 12 bases left between them. Germline lookup yields CDR1 SGDLS and CDR2 YYNGEE. The CDR3 loop reads CASSVGPPGNTEAFF. The CDR3 coding sequence is TGTGCCAGCAGCGTCGGCCCCCCGGGGAACACTGAAGCTTTCTTT.

The chain recombines TRBV19 with TRBJ2-1, with 13 nucleotides matching TRBD2. This CDR3 is 17 amino acids long. The germline V gene has CDR1 LNHDA and CDR2 SQIVND (reference sequence). Trimming took 4 bases from V and 2 from J; bases not matched to a gene: 5. CDR3 coding DNA: TGTGCCAGTAGTACTTGGACTAGCGGGAGAGCCTACAATGAGCAGTTCTTC. Its translation: CASSTWTSGRAYNEQFF. The full variable domain, rest sourced from reference TRBV19 and TRBJ2-1, is DGGITQSPKYLFRKEGQNVTLSCEQNLNHDAMYWYRQDPGQGLRLIYYSQIVNDFQKGDIAEGYSVSREKKESFPLTVTSAQKNPTAFYLCASSTWTSGRAYNEQFFGPGTRLTVL.

This chain connects TRBV4-1 to TRBJ1-2, with 8 bases aligning to TRBD1. The CDR3 is 15 amino acids. Germline CDR1 reads MGHRA; CDR2 reads YSYEKL. V shed 4 bases and J 8 bases; nucleotides not matched to a gene: 12. The CDR3 loop is CASSRPGQAFRGYTF. The CDR3 DNA reads as TGCGCCAGCAGCCGACCGGGACAGGCGTTCCGGGGCTACACCTTC.

The chain has TRBV13 and TRBJ2-7, with D tentatively TRBD1 (5 bases). The CDR3 consists of 14 residues. V was trimmed by 4 bases and J by 0 bases, leaving 10 bases between them. Per the germline V gene, CDR1 is PRHDT and CDR2 is FYEKMQ (reference sequence). CDR3 DNA sequence: TGTGCCAGCAGCTCCCACAGGAGCTCCTACGAGCAGTACTTC. Translation gives CASSSHRSSYEQYF.

CDR3 region: CASSVGRGPLWANVLTF. The CDR3 DNA reads as TGTGCCAGCAGCGTAGGCAGGGGTCCCCTCTGGGCCAACGTCCTGACTTTC. The chain employs TRBV9 and TRBJ2-6, with D maybe TRBD1 (6 bases). Trimming removed 0 bases from V and 5 bases from J, with 15 bases in between. The CDR3 spans 17 residues. Germline V gives CDR1 SGDLS, CDR2 YYNGEE.

The chain is built from TRBV11-2 and TRBJ2-3; 8 bases are a match to TRBD2. V lost 3 bases to trimming and J lost 2 bases; unmatched junction nucleotides: 4. In germline, CDR1 is SGHAT, CDR2 FQNNGV. This CDR3 is built from 15 residues. In DNA, the CDR3 is TGTGCCAGCAGCTTCCAGCGGGGGTCCACAGATACGCAGTATTTT. Translated, it gives CASSFQRGSTDTQYF.

V usage is TRBV7-9 and J usage is TRBJ2-7, with 11 bases that match TRBD2. With V trimmed by 3 bases and J by 6 bases, 7 bases remained unmatched. The CDR3 sequence is 15 residues long. Germline V CDR1 and CDR2: SEHNR, FQNEAQ (reference sequence). Here the CDR3 reads CASSLGLAGGSEQYF. Written as DNA, the CDR3 is TGTGCCAGCAGCTTGGGGCTAGCGGGGGGTTCCGAGCAGTACTTC.

Here the CDR3 DNA reads TGCAGCGCTATAAGACTAGCGGGGAACAATGAGCAGTTCTTC. Translating it yields CSAIRLAGNNEQFF. The chain couples TRBV29-1 to TRBJ2-1; TRBD2 matches 11 bases. The CDR3 runs 14 residues. The trim removed 7 bases at V and 5 bases at J, leaving 7 bases unmatched. Germline V gene lookup returns CDR1 SQVTM and CDR2 ANQGSEA.

This sequence joins TRBV5-1 and TRBJ2-5; 7 nucleotides agree with TRBD1. CDR3 size: 14 residues. J gave up 3 bases and V 3 bases, and 5 bases lay outside the gene matches. Germline values: CDR1 SGHRS, CDR2 YFSETQ. CDR3 amino acids: CASSSAGTEETQYF. For the CDR3, the DNA is TGCGCCAGCAGCTCGGCCGGGACAGAAGAGACCCAGTACTTC.

This sequence joins TRBV5-5 and TRBJ2-7; the match to TRBD1 covers 9 bases. With V trimmed by 4 bases and J by 0 bases, 2 bases remained unmatched. From germline, CDR1 is SGHKS and CDR2 YYEKEE (reference sequence). The CDR3 is made up of 14 amino acids. The CDR3: CASSATGGSYEQYF. The CDR3 DNA reads as TGTGCCAGCAGCGCGACAGGGGGCTCCTACGAGCAGTACTTC.

The genes are TRBV5-6 and TRBJ2-1, with TRBD1 as a possible D gene (6 bases). Germline CDR1 reads SGHDT; CDR2 reads YYEEEE. Trimming cost V 1 base and J 6 bases, with 11 bases left between them. This CDR3 contains 14 residues. Here the CDR3 reads CASSLRVGGNEQFF. The CDR3 region has the DNA TGTGCCAGCAGCTTGAGGGTAGGGGGCAATGAGCAGTTCTTC.

J is TRBJ1-2 and V is TRBV25-1; D not certain. Per the germline V gene, CDR1 is MGHDK and CDR2 is SYGVNS. The CDR3 totals 14 residues. With 2 bases removed from V and 4 bases from J, the gap between germline ends came to 11 bases. Here the CDR3 DNA reads TGTGCCAGCAGTGAAATAGGGAGCTCCTATGGCTACACCTTC. Its translation: CASSEIGSSYGYTF.

V usage is TRBV10-3 and J usage is TRBJ2-7; TRBD1 matches at 9 bases. The V gene's germline CDR1 is ENHRY and CDR2 SYGVKD. The CDR3 length is 19 residues. With V trimmed by 3 bases and J by 3 bases, 18 bases remained unmatched. CDR3 nucleotides: TGTGCCATCAGTGATACGCGGGGAAAAGGGGGACAGGGTGACTACGAGCAGTACTTC. Protein product: CAISDTRGKGGQGDYEQYF.

CDR3 loop: CASSHYRESYEQYF. Written as DNA, the CDR3 is TGCGCCAGCAGCCACTACAGGGAATCCTACGAGCAGTACTTC. The gene calls are TRBV4-1 and TRBJ2-7; weak D call: TRBD1 (6 bases). The CDR3 sequence is 14 residues long. Germline CDR1 MGHRA, CDR2 YSYEKL. The V and J ends lost 3 bases and 1 base respectively, with 10 bases between them.

This clone was seen just once. This chain links TRBV19 with TRBJ2-3, with 9 bases that match TRBD2. The J segment lost 5 bases and the V segment lost 7 bases, leaving 10 bases of the junction unmatched. The CDR3 length is 15 residues. CDR1 is LNHDA, CDR2 SQIVND, per germline (reference sequence). CDR3 in DNA: TGTGCCAGTAAGGTGGGCGGGAGGGCCAGAGATACGCAGTATTTT. It encodes CASKVGGRARDTQYF. The full variable domain, completed using reference TRBV19 and TRBJ2-3, is DGGITQSPKYLFRKEGQNVTLSCEQNLNHDAMYWYRQDPGQGLRLIYYSQIVNDFQKGDIAEGYSVSREKKESFPLTVTSAQKNPTAFYLCASKVGGRARDTQYFGPGTRLTVL.

The rearrangement links TRBV28 to TRBJ1-3; the D is unclear. The germline V gene encodes CDR1 MDHEN and CDR2 SYDVKM. This CDR3 comprises 15 residues. V lost 11 bases, J lost 0 bases, and 17 bases lay in between. The CDR3 region is CASRRRVSSGNTIYF. CDR3 nucleotide sequence: TGTGCCTCGCGTCGGAGGGTATCCTCTGGAAACACCATATATTTT. Full variable domain (remainder filled in from reference TRBV28 and TRBJ1-3): DVKVTQSSRYLVKRTGEKVFLECVQDMDHENMFWYRQDPGLGLRLIYFSYDVKMKEKGDIPEGYSVSREKKERFSLILESASTNQTSMYLCASRRRVSSGNTIYFGEGSWLTVV.

This clone occurred once. The chain employs TRBV21-1 and TRBJ1-2; the D call of TRBD1 is as the table states it, not checked on the DNA. TRBV21-1 is given as a pseudogene. This CDR3 is 15 amino acids long. CDR3 amino acids: CASSKTGGGNYGYTF. CDR3 DNA: TGTGCCAGCAGCAAAACAGGGGGCGGTAACTATGGCTACACCTTC.

The chain employs TRBV11-2 and TRBJ1-6; D is ambiguous. Trimming stripped 2 bases from V and 0 bases from J, with 11 bases between. The germline CDR1 and CDR2 sequences are SGHAT and FQNNGV. The CDR3 runs to 17 residues. CDR3 coding DNA: TGTGCCAGCAGCTTACTTAGCCTACACTCCTATAATTCACCCCTCCACTTT. Its protein product is CASSLLSLHSYNSPLHF.